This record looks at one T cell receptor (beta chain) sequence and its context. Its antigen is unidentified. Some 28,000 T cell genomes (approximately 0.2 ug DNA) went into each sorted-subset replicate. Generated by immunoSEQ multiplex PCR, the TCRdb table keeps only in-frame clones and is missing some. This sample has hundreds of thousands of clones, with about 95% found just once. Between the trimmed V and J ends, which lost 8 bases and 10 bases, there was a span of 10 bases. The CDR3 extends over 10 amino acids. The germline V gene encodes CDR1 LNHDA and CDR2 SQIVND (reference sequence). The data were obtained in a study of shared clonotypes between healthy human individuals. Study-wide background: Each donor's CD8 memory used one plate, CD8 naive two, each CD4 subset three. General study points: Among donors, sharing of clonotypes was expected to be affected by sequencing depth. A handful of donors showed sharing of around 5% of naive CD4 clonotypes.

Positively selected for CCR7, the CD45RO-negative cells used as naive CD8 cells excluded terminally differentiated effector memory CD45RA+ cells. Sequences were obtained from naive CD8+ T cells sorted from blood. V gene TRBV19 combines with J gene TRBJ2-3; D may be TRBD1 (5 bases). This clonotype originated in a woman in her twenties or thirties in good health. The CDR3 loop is CASGDSSQYF. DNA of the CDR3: TGTGCCAGTGGTGACAGTTCGCAGTATTTT. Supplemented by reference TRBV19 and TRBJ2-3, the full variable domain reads DGGITQSPKYLFRKEGQNVTLSCEQNLNHDAMYWYRQDPGQGLRLIYYSQIVNDFQKGDIAEGYSVSREKKESFPLTVTSAQKNPTAFYLCASGDSSQYFGPGTRLTVL.